The rows below give T cell receptor beta chains drawn from one sample of a study of T-cell reconstitution after alpha-beta-depleted transplantation in children. TCRdb reprocessed the PCR reads via MiXCR and lists one record per CDR3 protein. The table records over 550,000 distinct CDR3 sequences, over 9.5% of them present only once. The sequencing used PBMCs from the stem cell graft donor, collected from the stem cell graft. These receptors originate from a human donor who donated a stem cell graft to a child with acute myeloid leukemia. Both conserved end residues are part of each CDR3. The D gene is left open where the match is weak. Where a row states a size, it is once, few, many or the class of an expanded clone; other rows omit it.

D	V	J	size	CDR3	DNA
TRBD1	TRBV4-2	TRBJ2-7	few	CASSQTGLHPYEQYF	TGTGCCAGCAGCCAGACAGGGTTACATCCCTACGAGCAGTACTTC
.	TRBV28	TRBJ2-2	many	CASNLQGPGNTGELFF	TGTGCCAGCAACCTACAGGGCCCAGGGAACACCGGGGAGCTGTTTTTT
.	TRBV28	TRBJ2-3	few	CASMRGGRTDTQYF	TGTGCCAGCATGAGGGGGGGTCGCACAGATACGCAGTATTTT
.	TRBV20-1	TRBJ2-7	many	CSARGVYEQYF	TGCAGTGCTAGAGGGGTCTACGAGCAGTACTTC
.	TRBV7-7	TRBJ1-3	.	CASSSGLGNTIYF	TGTGCTAGCAGCTCCGGCCTCGGAAACACCATATATTTT
.	TRBV21-1	TRBJ2-5	few	CASITGQETQYF	TGTGCCAGCATCACAGGGCAAGAGACCCAGTACTTC
.	TRBV10-3	TRBJ1-2	.	CAIGGREDYGYTF	TGTGCCATCGGGGGGAGGGAAGACTATGGCTACACCTTC
.	TRBV29-1	TRBJ1-2	few	CSIGGYGYTF	TGCAGCATCGGGGGGTATGGCTACACCTTC
.	TRBV4-3	TRBJ1-5	few	CASSQRVGQPQHF	TGCGCCAGCAGCCAAAGGGTGGGTCAGCCCCAGCATTTT
TRBD2	TRBV9	TRBJ2-2	few	CASSVVGRAGGVGPLNTGELFF	TGTGCCAGCAGCGTAGTGGGTCGGGCGGGAGGAGTAGGGCCCTTGAACACCGGGGAGCTGTTTTTT
TRBD1	TRBV7-2	TRBJ2-7	.	CASSTDRVLAEQYF	TGTGCCAGCAGCACCGACAGGGTTCTAGCCGAGCAGTACTTC
TRBD2	TRBV20-1	TRBJ2-7	many	CSARAAGGPYEQYF	TGCAGTGCTAGAGCAGCGGGAGGTCCCTACGAGCAGTACTTC
.	TRBV2	TRBJ2-3	.	CASSTLPVGTQYF	TGTGCCAGCAGTACCCTCCCGGTTGGTACGCAGTATTTT
.	TRBV6-2/TRBV6-3	TRBJ2-5	few	CASSYSVSLLKGTQYF	TGTGCCAGCAGTTACTCGGTTAGCCTACTAAAGGGGACCCAGTACTTC
.	TRBV20-1	TRBJ2-1	few	CSATTNNEQFF	TGCAGTGCTACAACAAACAATGAGCAGTTCTTC
TRBD2	TRBV6-5	TRBJ2-1	many	CASSYLIAGVRLNEQFF	TGTGCCAGCAGTTATCTCATAGCGGGAGTACGCCTCAATGAGCAGTTCTTC
.	TRBV7-9	TRBJ2-1	.	CASSSSGPSNEQFF	TGTGCCAGCAGCTCCTCGGGGCCAAGCAATGAGCAGTTCTTC
TRBD1	TRBV5-1	TRBJ2-4	.	CASSLEGAVQYF	TGCGCCAGCAGCCTAGAGGGGGCAGTTCAGTACTTC
TRBD2	TRBV20-1	TRBJ2-3	many	CSAPTSGRAEGTQYF	TGCAGTGCACCGACTAGCGGGAGGGCCGAGGGTACGCAGTATTTT
TRBD2	TRBV10-3	TRBJ2-7	few	CAITRTSGSLGSYEQYF	TGTGCCATCACCCGGACTAGCGGGAGTTTAGGGTCCTACGAGCAGTACTTC
TRBD2	TRBV5-1	TRBJ2-3	many	CASSLNGRLAGPDTQYF	TGCGCCAGCAGCCTGAACGGCAGACTAGCGGGTCCAGATACGCAGTATTTT
.	TRBV4-3	TRBJ1-5	.	CASSTGLNQPQHF	TGCGCCAGTTCCACGGGGCTAAATCAGCCCCAGCATTTT
.	TRBV28	TRBJ1-2	.	CASVQGRRINYGYTF	TGTGCCAGCGTCCAAGGGAGGCGAATTAACTATGGCTACACCTTC
TRBD1	TRBV2	TRBJ2-5	few	CASSEVGGDQETQYF	TGTGCCAGCAGTGAAGTAGGGGGCGACCAAGAGACCCAGTACTTC
.	TRBV5-1	TRBJ1-1	few	CASSWDTRLEAFF	TGCGCCAGCAGCTGGGACACGCGACTCGAAGCTTTCTTT
.	TRBV6-2/TRBV6-3	TRBJ1-1	many	CASKRDRQTTEAFF	TGTGCCAGCAAGCGGGACCGACAGACCACTGAAGCTTTCTTT
TRBD2	TRBV20-1	TRBJ2-1	.	CSATLLAGFYNEQFF	TGCAGTGCGACCTTACTAGCGGGTTTCTACAATGAGCAGTTCTTC
.	TRBV7-2	TRBJ2-7	.	CASSLAWAGLAIDYEQYF	TGTGCCAGCAGCTTAGCGTGGGCAGGGCTCGCGATTGACTACGAGCAGTACTTC
.	TRBV7-9	TRBJ1-3	.	CASSPVGGSGNTIYF	TGTGCCAGCAGCCCCGTCGGCGGTTCTGGAAACACCATATATTTT
TRBD2	TRBV6-1	TRBJ2-7	once	CASSPVQRGPYEQYF	TGTGCCAGCAGCCCCGTCCAGCGGGGCCCCTACGAGCAGTACTTC
.	TRBV12-3/TRBV12-4	TRBJ2-1	.	CASRPQGTTEQFF	TGTGCCAGCAGGCCACAGGGAACTACTGAGCAGTTCTTC
TRBD2	TRBV11-3	TRBJ2-1	few	CASSLTGLAGVSHEQFF	TGTGCCAGCAGCTTAACAGGACTAGCGGGGGTGTCGCATGAGCAGTTCTTC
.	TRBV25-1	TRBJ1-1	.	CASSEYKRGTEAFF	TGTGCCAGCAGTGAATACAAACGGGGCACTGAAGCTTTCTTT
TRBD1	TRBV20-1	TRBJ2-5	.	CSARQGLGEAQYF	TGCAGTGCTCGACAGGGGCTGGGTGAGGCCCAGTACTTC
TRBD1	TRBV29-1	TRBJ2-7	.	CSESVWGQGGSYEQYF	TGCAGCGAAAGCGTCTGGGGACAGGGGGGCTCCTACGAGCAGTACTTC
.	TRBV4-3	TRBJ2-3	.	CASSQVAPPTDTQYF	TGCGCCAGCAGCCAAGTGGCCCCCCCCACAGATACGCAGTATTTT
TRBD2	TRBV7-2	TRBJ2-2	.	CASSLLLGTINTGELFF	TGTGCCAGCAGCTTGTTATTGGGGACTATTAACACCGGGGAGCTGTTTTTT
.	TRBV20-1	TRBJ2-1	many	CSARVPLSGVSYNEQFF	TGCAGTGCTAGAGTCCCCCTTAGCGGAGTTTCCTACAATGAGCAGTTCTTC
TRBD1	TRBV27	TRBJ1-5	.	CASSQGRQGAAQPQHF	TGTGCCAGCAGTCAAGGGAGACAGGGGGCAGCTCAGCCCCAGCATTTT
.	TRBV5-1	TRBJ2-1	many	CASSRDNEQFF	TGCGCCAGCAGCAGAGACAATGAGCAGTTCTTC
TRBD1	TRBV29-1	TRBJ1-5	many	CSVKQGLNQPQHF	TGCAGCGTTAAACAGGGGCTGAACCAGCCCCAGCATTTT
.	TRBV4-3	TRBJ1-2	many	CASSQDSRGTYGYTF	TGCGCCAGCAGCCAAGATAGTAGGGGGACCTATGGCTACACCTTC
.	TRBV24-1	TRBJ2-4	.	CATSETGTETTRGIQYF	TGTGCCACCAGTGAGACGGGGACTGAGACAACGAGGGGCATTCAGTACTTC
.	TRBV6-1	TRBJ2-7	many	CASSVSIYEQYF	TGTGCCAGCAGTGTAAGCATCTACGAGCAGTACTTC
.	TRBV7-2	TRBJ2-1	few	CASSLDWAGNEQFF	TGTGCCAGCAGCTTAGATTGGGCGGGGAATGAGCAGTTCTTC
.	TRBV29-1	TRBJ2-4	.	CSAIKTTENIQYF	TGCAGCGCTATAAAGACAACTGAAAACATTCAGTACTTC
TRBD1	TRBV11-1	TRBJ2-6	many	CASSFTLGQGNPSGANVLTF	TGTGCCAGCAGCTTTACCCTAGGACAGGGAAACCCCTCTGGGGCCAACGTCCTGACTTTC
.	TRBV9	TRBJ2-7	many	CASSVEAESSYEQYF	TGTGCCAGCAGCGTAGAGGCGGAAAGCTCCTACGAGCAGTACTTC